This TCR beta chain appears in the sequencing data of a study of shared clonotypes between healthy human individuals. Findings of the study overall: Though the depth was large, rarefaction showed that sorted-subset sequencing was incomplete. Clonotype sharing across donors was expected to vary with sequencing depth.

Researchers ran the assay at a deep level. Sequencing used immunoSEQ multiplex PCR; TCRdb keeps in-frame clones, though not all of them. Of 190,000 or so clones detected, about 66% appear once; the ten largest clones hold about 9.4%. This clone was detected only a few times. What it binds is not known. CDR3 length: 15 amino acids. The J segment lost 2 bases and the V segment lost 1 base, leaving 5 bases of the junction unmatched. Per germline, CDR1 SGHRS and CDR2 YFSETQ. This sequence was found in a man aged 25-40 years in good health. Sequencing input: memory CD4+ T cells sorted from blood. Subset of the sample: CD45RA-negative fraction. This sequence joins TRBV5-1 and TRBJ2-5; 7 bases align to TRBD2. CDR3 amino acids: CASSLISGPQETQYF. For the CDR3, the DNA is TGCGCCAGCAGCTTGATTAGCGGGCCACAAGAGACCCAGTACTTC.